The present entry profiles one T cell receptor (beta chain) with its context. The data originate from a study of T cell clones after liver transplantation. The wider study: TCRbeta sequencing after a pre-transplant mixed lymphocyte reaction identified graft-donor-reactive clones, later tracked in post-transplant blood. Graft-donor-reactive sequences were compared with third-party-reactive TCRbeta sequences from pre-transplant mixed lymphocyte reactions. Until 12-24 months post-transplant, subjects got standard immunosuppression and no induction.

The repertoire was sequenced with immunoSEQ multiplex PCR; TCRdb's copy has only in-frame clones and lacks some. The table includes 50,000 to 55,000 clones, 55% to 85% detected once. The germline V gene has CDR1 ENHRY and CDR2 SYGVKD. The CDR3 loop spans 14 amino acids. Trimming stripped 6 bases from V and 5 bases from J, with 13 bases between. Source: CD4+ T cells from blood, taken around 4.5 years after liver transplant. V usage is TRBV10-3 and J usage is TRBJ2-2, with D tentatively TRBD1 or TRBD2 (5 bases each). The receptor was derived from a human patient who received a liver transplant. A share of the T cells may be of graft donor origin. CDR3 sequence (DNA): TGTGCCATCAGGTACAGCGAGGGGACCGGGGAGCTGTTTTTT. Residues: CAIRYSEGTGELFF.